This TCR beta chain derives from a study of blood T cell repertoires in COVID-19. Study information: The United States, Italy and Spain supplied acute and convalescent COVID-19 samples. From T cells, B-cell-depleted T cells, or PBMCs came the material, which was cDNA or gDNA.

In the original processing: Reference gene primer amplification yielded estimated nucleated cell counts. Sequenced by immunoSEQ multiplex PCR; TCRdb stores in-frame clones only, minus some. V, J and clone size derive from that table, while D and trimming were established from the DNA sequence. The repertoire holds some 490,000 clones, 70% to 90% seen once, with 3% to 3.5% in the top ten. Germline V gene sequence: CDR1 KGHDR, CDR2 SFDVKD. The CDR3 has 15 residues. V shed 2 bases and J shed 1 base, with 7 bases lying between them. The sequenced material came from peripheral blood. The receptor comes from a human donor in a cohort sampled during active COVID-19. The chain has TRBV24-1 and TRBJ2-2; D gene ambiguous. The CDR3 DNA reads as TGTGCCACCAGTGATTCCCCTATGAACACCGGGGAGCTGTTTTTT. The encoded protein is CATSDSPMNTGELFF.